The TCR beta chain described here comes from a study of radiation and T cells in renal cell carcinoma. Details on this clone: Its matching antigen is unknown.

Sequencing used immunoSEQ multiplex PCR; TCRdb keeps in-frame clones, though not all of them. The sample includes some 58,000 clones, roughly 79% of them seen just once. Trimming cost V 6 bases and J 2 bases, with 10 bases left between them. The germline V gene encodes CDR1 LNHDA and CDR2 SQIVND (reference sequence). The CDR3 covers 13 residues. Study-wide results and caveats: In blood, top tumor clones expanded by 2 weeks, shrinking by 4. No pretreatment tumor biopsies were available for baseline clonotypes.

Time point denoted: blood 2 weeks post-SBRT. Regarding treatment: 15 Gy SBRT to primary tumor, nephrectomy 4 weeks later. Blood was sampled at baseline, 2 weeks and 4 weeks after SBRT. The patient's renal cell carcinoma had clear cell pathology. The TCR sequence derives from a man aged 60-69 years with renal cell carcinoma. The input for sequencing was blood, taken from a patient whose treatment included radiotherapy and nephrectomy. This sequence joins TRBV19 and TRBJ2-5; D is uncertain. Written as DNA, the CDR3 is TGTGCCAGTAGGAAGACTGTACAAGAGACCCAGTACTTC. Encoded protein: CASRKTVQETQYF. Full variable domain (outside the CDR3, taken from reference TRBV19 and TRBJ2-5): DGGITQSPKYLFRKEGQNVTLSCEQNLNHDAMYWYRQDPGQGLRLIYYSQIVNDFQKGDIAEGYSVSREKKESFPLTVTSAQKNPTAFYLCASRKTVQETQYFGPGTRLLVL.